This passage covers 24 T cell receptor beta chains from one sample sequenced in a study of T cells after yellow fever vaccination. TCRdb analysed the 5' RACE reads with MiXCR anew, one entry per CDR3 protein. The sample contains about 340,000 distinct CDR3 sequences, 8.7% of which appear only once. The sequenced sample was PBMCs, obtained on the day of the first yellow fever vaccination. The receptors were gathered from a man aged 18 to 29 who received the YFV17D yellow fever vaccine.

At least ten counts were recorded for this clonotype. The CDR3 DNA reads as TGCGCCAGCAGCTGGGGTCCCACGGGGGCCAACGTCCTGACTTTC. It encodes CASSWGPTGANVLTF. This chain connects TRBV5-1 to TRBJ2-6; D unclear. The CDR3 covers 15 residues. V lost 3 bases to trimming and J lost 4 bases, with 11 bases between them. Germline V CDR1 and CDR2: SGHRS, YFSETQ. Together with reference TRBV5-1 and TRBJ2-6, the CDR3 gives the full variable domain: KAGVTQTPRYLIKTRGQQVTLSCSPISGHRSVSWYQQTPGQGLQFLFEYFSETQRNKGNFPGRFSGRQFSNSRSEMNVSTLELGDSALYLCASSWGPTGANVLTFGAGSRLTVL.

In its sample, this clonotype was seen a few times. The chain couples TRBV7-2 to TRBJ2-7; 7 bases fit TRBD1. V lost 5 bases, J lost 2 bases, and 9 bases stayed unmatched. Germline V lookup: CDR1 SGHTA, CDR2 FQGNSA. CDR3 length equals 15 residues. CDR3 in DNA: TGTGCCAGCAGCATCGAAACGGGACAGACCTACGAGCAGTACTTC. Translating it yields CASSIETGQTYEQYF. Full variable domain (rest looked up from reference TRBV7-2 and TRBJ2-7): GAGVSQSPSNKVTEKGKDVELRCDPISGHTALYWYRQSLGQGLEFLIYFQGNSAPDKSGLPSDRFSAERTGGSVSTLTIQRTQQEDSAVYLCASSIETGQTYEQYFGPGTRLTVT.

This rearrangement joins TRBV12-3 or TRBV12-4 to TRBJ2-1, with D tentatively TRBD1 (6 bases). The CDR3 is 15 residues long. V was shortened by 1 base and J by 2 bases, with 9 bases between the two germline ends. CDR3 in amino acids: CASSLGGPAYNEQFF. CDR3 coding DNA: TGTGCCAGCAGTTTAGGGGGGCCCGCCTACAATGAGCAGTTCTTC.

The sample holds a few counts of this clonotype. The V and J genes are TRBV7-3 and TRBJ1-3; 7 nucleotides align to TRBD1. V shed 4 bases, J shed 0 bases, and the junction held 3 bases outside the gene matches. Per the germline V gene, CDR1 is SGHTA and CDR2 is FQGTGA. The CDR3 length is 15 residues. The CDR3 DNA follows: TGTGCCAGCAGCTCGACAGGGACCTCTGGAAACACCATATATTTT. Its translation is CASSSTGTSGNTIYF.

The rearrangement links TRBV2 to TRBJ2-2; the D call may be TRBD1 or TRBD2 (5 bases each). V gave up 3 bases and J gave up 6 bases, with 20 bases separating them. Germline assignment: CDR1 SNHLY and CDR2 FYNNEI. The CDR3 is 17 residues long. For the CDR3, the DNA is TGTGCCAGCAGTGAGGGTTCGGGACCGAGGCTTTCCGGGGAGCTGTTTTTT. This sequence encodes CASSEGSGPRLSGELFF.

This clonotype was detected many times. The V call is TRBV5-6, the J call TRBJ1-4; a possible D gene is TRBD1 (5 bases). The V and J ends lost 9 bases and 1 base respectively, with 19 bases between them. Germline assignment: CDR1 SGHDT and CDR2 YYEEEE. The CDR3 totals 16 residues. CDR3 sequence reads: CANPTVLPGTNEKLFF. CDR3 nucleotides: TGTGCCAATCCGACAGTACTACCGGGAACTAATGAAAAACTGTTTTTT.

The gene calls are TRBV5-1 and TRBJ2-7; the match to TRBD1 covers 7 bases. Trimming took 1 base from V and 2 from J; bases not matched to a gene: 3. CDR1 is SGHRS, CDR2 YFSETQ, per germline. There are 14 residues in the CDR3. For the CDR3, the DNA is TGCGCCAGCAGCTTGACAGGGGATGCCTACGAGCAGTACTTC. It translates to CASSLTGDAYEQYF.

This chain connects TRBV20-1 to TRBJ1-6, with D possibly TRBD1 on 6 matching bases. The CDR3 runs 16 residues. Germline lookup yields CDR1 DFQATT and CDR2 SNEGSKA (reference sequence). Trimming took off 1 base at V and 8 bases at J, with 18 bases between the two ends. CDR3 region: CSARATGYSFYSPLHF. The CDR3 region has the DNA TGCAGTGCTAGAGCTACAGGGTACAGTTTCTATTCACCCCTCCACTTT.

This clonotype occurred many times. The CDR3, as DNA: TGTGCCAGCAGCTTAGGCGGGGGGCCCCTTACGAGGGAGCAGTACTTC. It codes for CASSLGGGPLTREQYF. The V and J genes are TRBV7-6 and TRBJ2-7; 8 nucleotides align to TRBD2. The length of the CDR3 is 16 residues. Per the germline V gene, CDR1 is SGHVS and CDR2 is FNYEAQ. With V trimmed by 1 base and J by 7 bases, 12 bases remained unmatched.

This clonotype was recorded at least ten times. This chain joins TRBV27 and TRBJ1-1; D remains unclear. This CDR3 comprises 13 residues. Germline loops: CDR1 MNHEY, CDR2 SMNVEV (reference sequence). Trimming pared 2 bases from V and 1 base from J, leaving 5 bases between. The CDR3, as DNA: TGTGCCAGCAGTTTAATGAAGAACACTGAAGCTTTCTTT. This translates into CASSLMKNTEAFF.

This clonotype turned up a few times. The J gene is TRBJ1-6, the V gene TRBV4-3; D may be TRBD1 (5 bases). Trimming took off 1 base at V and 8 bases at J, with 15 bases between the two ends. There are 16 residues in the CDR3. The germline gives CDR1 LGHNA, CDR2 YSLEER. The CDR3 spells CASSQVTGDGDSPLHF. CDR3 nucleotide sequence: TGCGCCAGCAGCCAAGTTACCGGGGACGGCGATTCACCCCTCCACTTT.

The chain has TRBV4-1 and TRBJ1-6; D gene unclear. CDR3 length: 16 residues. The germline V gene encodes CDR1 MGHRA and CDR2 YSYEKL. V was trimmed by 1 base and J by 3 bases, leaving 10 bases between them. CDR3 nucleotides: TGCGCCAGCAGCCAAGGCAAACAGAACTATAATTCACCCCTCCACTTT. Translating it yields CASSQGKQNYNSPLHF.

This clonotype was detected many times. The V gene is TRBV7-2, the J gene TRBJ1-6; D not certain. V dropped 1 base and J dropped 13 bases, with 20 bases sitting between them. The CDR3 contains 16 residues. Germline CDR1 and CDR2: SGHTA and FQGNSA. The CDR3 region is CASSLGAELTWAPLHF. Written as DNA, the CDR3 is TGTGCCAGCAGCTTAGGTGCGGAGCTTACGTGGGCGCCCCTCCACTTT. Full variable domain (rest looked up from reference TRBV7-2 and TRBJ1-6): GAGVSQSPSNKVTEKGKDVELRCDPISGHTALYWYRQSLGQGLEFLIYFQGNSAPDKSGLPSDRFSAERTGGSVSTLTIQRTQQEDSAVYLCASSLGAELTWAPLHFGNGTRLTVT.

This clonotype was found a few times. The rearrangement links TRBV18 to TRBJ1-1; D not resolved. V gave up 4 bases and J gave up 6 bases, with 9 bases separating them. The CDR3 covers 12 residues. From germline, CDR1 is KGHSH and CDR2 LQKENI. The CDR3 DNA sequence: TGTGCCAGCTCACGCGACGCCTCTGAAGCTTTCTTT. Translated, it gives CASSRDASEAFF.

This clonotype has only a few counts. The chain joins TRBV10-3 to TRBJ2-7; 10 positions match TRBD1. The ends lost 8 bases at V and 5 bases at J; junction bases unmatched: 15. The CDR3 has 16 residues. CDR1 and CDR2 from the germline V gene are ENHRY and SYGVKD. Here the CDR3 DNA reads TGTGCCATCGGCGGGGGACAGGGGCGACCTATCGACGAGCAGTACTTC. Protein: CAIGGGQGRPIDEQYF.

CDR3 in DNA: TGCGCCAGCAGCTTAGACCTTACCTACGAGCAGTACTTC. This translates into CASSLDLTYEQYF. The chain recombines TRBV5-1 with TRBJ2-7; no clear D gene. This CDR3 region has 13 residues. Trimming shortened V by 2 bases and J by 2 bases, and 8 bases separated the two germline ends. The V gene's germline CDR1 is SGHRS and CDR2 YFSETQ.

This chain joins TRBV15 and TRBJ1-1; D unclear. Trimming left V 1 base short and J 4 bases short, with 13 bases between. The CDR3 spans 15 residues. Germline values: CDR1 LNHNV, CDR2 YYDKDF (reference sequence). The CDR3 reads CATSRVRRLITEAFF. CDR3 bases: TGTGCCACCAGCAGAGTTCGGCGGTTAATCACTGAAGCTTTCTTT.

This clonotype was counted a few times. The J gene is TRBJ1-1, the V gene TRBV4-1, with a tentative D call TRBD1 (5 bases). Germline CDR1 and CDR2: MGHRA and YSYEKL. This CDR3 has 15 amino acids. The V end was cut by 9 bases, the J end by 0 bases, with 17 bases between. The CDR3 sequence is CASSKVGEMNTEAFF. In DNA form, the CDR3 reads TGCGCCAGTTCTAAGGTGGGGGAGATGAACACTGAAGCTTTCTTT.

This clonotype was seen only a few times. The chain combines TRBV12-3 or TRBV12-4 with TRBJ1-6, with 7 bases aligning to TRBD1. The ends lost 4 bases at V and 7 bases at J; junction bases unmatched: 16. This CDR3 spans 18 amino acids. For the CDR3, the DNA is TGTGCCAGCAGTTCCCAGGGGGGGGTGGGGGTGCTGAATTCACCCCTCCACTTT. Its translation is CASSSQGGVGVLNSPLHF.

The rearrangement uses TRBV5-1 and TRBJ2-5, with D hard to call. V lost 1 base and J 0 bases, leaving 16 bases between the germline ends. This CDR3 contains 17 residues. Germline CDR1 reads SGHRS; CDR2 reads YFSETQ. The CDR3 DNA follows: TGCGCCAGCAGCTTGAGCCCTATGGCAAAGTACCAAGAGACCCAGTACTTC. It is translated as CASSLSPMAKYQETQYF.

This chain connects TRBV5-5 to TRBJ1-2; the D is unclear. The CDR3 has 12 residues. Germline V gene sequence: CDR1 SGHKS, CDR2 YYEKEE (reference sequence). Trimming removed 2 bases at V and 3 bases at J, with 5 bases between. Here the CDR3 reads CASSFDDYGYTF. Here the CDR3 DNA reads TGTGCCAGCAGCTTTGACGACTATGGCTACACCTTC.

This clonotype came up a few times. The chain is built from TRBV9 and TRBJ2-2, with D perhaps TRBD1 (5 bases). Germline CDR1 SGDLS, CDR2 YYNGEE. Trimming left V 0 bases short and J 4 bases short, with 10 bases between. The CDR3 is made up of 15 amino acids. DNA for the CDR3: TGTGCCAGCAGCGTAGAGGCAGGGATCACCGGGGAGCTGTTTTTT. Encoded protein: CASSVEAGITGELFF.

V is TRBV5-1 and J is TRBJ2-1, with a tentative D call TRBD2 (6 bases). The V end lost 1 base, the J end lost 9 bases, and 11 bases lay between the germline ends. From germline, CDR1 is SGHRS and CDR2 YFSETQ. This CDR3 has 13 amino acids. CDR3 sequence: CASSLRAEGEQFF. The CDR3, as DNA: TGCGCCAGCAGCTTGAGGGCGGAGGGTGAGCAGTTCTTC.

This clonotype was detected a few times. This chain joins TRBV5-4 and TRBJ1-3; 9 bases are a match to TRBD1. V shed 3 bases, J shed 0 bases, and the junction held 10 bases outside the gene matches. The germline V gene encodes CDR1 SGHNT and CDR2 YYREEE (reference sequence). The CDR3 loop spans 18 amino acids. The CDR3 loop reads CASSYSDRGYSSGNTIYF. As DNA, the CDR3 is TGTGCCAGCAGCTACAGTGACAGGGGGTATTCCTCTGGAAACACCATATATTTT.